The 32 T cell receptor beta chains reported below all come from one sample, sequenced in a study of T cell changes during pregnancy in multiple sclerosis. The method was immunoSEQ multiplex PCR; TCRdb's version includes in-frame clones alone and lacks a portion of them. Of around 30,000 clones in the sample, 75% to 95% were seen once. This specimen consisted of CD8+ T cells from peripheral blood mononuclear cells, obtained in the second trimester of pregnancy. All receptors derive from a female donor with multiple sclerosis, enrolled in a pregnancy study.

V usage is TRBV4-1 and J usage is TRBJ2-7, with D perhaps matching TRBD2 (5 bases). Germline V gene lookup returns CDR1 MGHRA and CDR2 YSYEKL. This CDR3 is 15 amino acids long. Trimming took off 5 bases at V and 4 bases at J, with 18 bases between the two ends. The CDR3, as DNA: TGCGCCAGCAGCTTCTTGAGAGGGTTGGGTTACGAGCAGTACTTC. It yields the protein CASSFLRGLGYEQYF.

The gene calls are TRBV9 and TRBJ2-7; TRBD2 matches at 7 bases. This CDR3 region has 15 residues. CDR1 and CDR2 from the germline V gene are SGDLS and YYNGEE. Trimming cost V 0 bases and J 2 bases; bases outside gene matches: 5. CDR3 nucleotide sequence: TGTGCCAGCAGCGTAGAAGCTAGCGGTCCCTACGAGCAGTACTTC. Residues: CASSVEASGPYEQYF.

The rearrangement links TRBV6-5 to TRBJ1-4; D call uncertain. Per germline, CDR1 MNHEY and CDR2 SVGAGI. The CDR3 runs to 15 residues. The V and J ends lost 1 base and 8 bases respectively, with 14 bases between them. CDR3: CASSYYGGPREKLFF. DNA of the CDR3: TGTGCCAGCAGTTACTATGGCGGGCCGAGAGAAAAACTGTTTTTT.

This clone has only one observation. The chain has TRBV2 and TRBJ1-2; D is ambiguous. This CDR3 has 10 amino acids. Per the germline V gene, CDR1 is SNHLY and CDR2 is FYNNEI. Trimming stripped 7 bases from V and 7 bases from J, with 7 bases between. DNA for the CDR3: TGTGCCAGCAAGGCAGGTGGCTACACCTTC. It codes for CASKAGGYTF.

CDR3 sequence reads: CASTPREGAGFSTEAFF. The CDR3 DNA reads TGTGCCAGCACCCCGAGAGAAGGGGCAGGTTTCTCCACTGAAGCTTTCTTT. The chain is built from TRBV5-4 and TRBJ1-1, with a weak D call TRBD1 (5 bases). Germline-derived CDR1 and CDR2 are SGHNT and YYREEE (reference sequence). The CDR3 loop spans 17 amino acids. The V gene lost 6 bases and the J gene lost 4 bases, with 25 bases spanning the gap.

This CDR3 reads CASSYDLFPGWDTIYF. CDR3 in DNA: TGTGCCAGCAGTTACGATCTGTTTCCAGGGTGGGACACCATATATTTT. The rearrangement links TRBV6-5 to TRBJ1-3; possibly TRBD1 for D (5 bases). Germline-derived CDR1 and CDR2 are MNHEY and SVGAGI. V lost 2 bases, J lost 8 bases, and 19 bases lay in between. This CDR3 spans 16 amino acids.

This clone was seen only a few times. CDR3 residues: CASSPNQGAAYNEQFF. The CDR3 nucleotides read TGTGCCAGCAGCCCCAACCAGGGGGCGGCCTACAATGAGCAGTTCTTC. J is TRBJ2-1 and V is TRBV2; 8 bases are shared with TRBD1. The germline CDR1 and CDR2 sequences are SNHLY and FYNNEI. Trimming cost V 6 bases and J 2 bases; bases outside gene matches: 9. The CDR3 is made up of 16 amino acids.

The chain carries TRBV7-6 and TRBJ2-5, with a possible D match to TRBD2 (6 bases). There are 15 residues in the CDR3. The V end was cut by 0 bases, the J end by 5 bases, with 13 bases between. Germline values: CDR1 SGHVS, CDR2 FNYEAQ. DNA for the CDR3: TGTGCCAGCAGCTTAGCGCCTAGCGATGGGGAGACCCAGTACTTC. Translating gives CASSLAPSDGETQYF.

The chain is built from TRBV7-9 and TRBJ2-1, with D unresolved. The V end was cut by 5 bases, the J end by 3 bases, with 23 bases between. From germline, CDR1 is SEHNR and CDR2 FQNEAQ (reference sequence). The CDR3 contains 18 residues. The CDR3 DNA reads TGTGCCAGCAGCAAAATCCTACTGCGCGGCCTAATCTACAATGAGCAGTTCTTC. Protein: CASSKILLRGLIYNEQFF.

The chain has TRBV6-1 and TRBJ2-1, with 8 nucleotides matching TRBD2. The CDR3 has 14 amino acids. CDR1 and CDR2 (germline): MNHNS, SASEGT. The J segment lost 5 bases and the V segment lost 4 bases, leaving 4 bases of the junction unmatched. CDR3 coding DNA: TGTGCCAGCAGTGTTCTAGCGGGCGACAATGAGCAGTTCTTC. It is translated as CASSVLAGDNEQFF.

The V gene is TRBV13, the J gene TRBJ2-3; a weak D match, TRBD2 (6 bases). This CDR3 is 14 amino acids long. CDR1 PRHDT and CDR2 FYEKMQ come from the germline V gene (reference sequence). The ends were cut back, 8 bases at V and 7 bases at J, with 19 bases in the middle. CDR3 in DNA: TGTGCCAGCCAAGCAGCGGGCCAGATATATACGCAGTATTTT. It encodes CASQAAGQIYTQYF.

The rearrangement links TRBV27 to TRBJ2-1; perhaps TRBD2 as D (6 bases). The CDR3 has 17 residues. V shed 3 bases and J shed 0 bases, with 15 bases lying between them. The germline V gene has CDR1 MNHEY and CDR2 SMNVEV (reference sequence). CDR3 DNA: TGTGCCAGCAGTTTGGGTAGCGGAACGAGCTCCTACAATGAGCAGTTCTTC. It is translated as CASSLGSGTSSYNEQFF.

The chain couples TRBV14 to TRBJ2-1, with D unclear. Germline values: CDR1 SGHDN, CDR2 FVKESK. Trimming shortened V by 6 bases and J by 2 bases, and 11 bases separated the two germline ends. The CDR3 loop spans 14 amino acids. CDR3 residues: CASRSNRAYNEQFF. CDR3 sequence (DNA): TGTGCCAGCAGATCAAACAGAGCCTACAATGAGCAGTTCTTC.

The table lists this clone with a count of one. The chain recombines TRBV5-4 with TRBJ2-7; 7 positions agree with TRBD2. Germline V gene sequence: CDR1 SGHNT, CDR2 YYREEE (reference sequence). V dropped 4 bases and J dropped 3; count of bases not matched to a gene: 4. The CDR3 runs to 13 residues. The DNA for the CDR3 is TGTGCCAGCAGCCCCGGGACTATCTACGAGCAGTACTTC. This translates into CASSPGTIYEQYF.

The chain uses TRBV5-1 and TRBJ2-7; D may be TRBD1 (6 bases). V shed 2 bases and J shed 0 bases, with 12 bases lying between them. CDR3 length: 15 residues. CDR1 SGHRS and CDR2 YFSETQ come from the germline V gene. Here the CDR3 reads CASSFRQAGSYEQYF. The CDR3, as DNA: TGCGCCAGCAGCTTCAGACAGGCGGGCTCCTACGAGCAGTACTTC.

The genes are TRBV6-4 and TRBJ2-3, with D unclear. Trimming took off 5 bases at V and 3 bases at J, with 15 bases between the two ends. There are 15 residues in the CDR3. The germline V gene encodes CDR1 MRHNA and CDR2 SNTAGT. As DNA, the CDR3 is TGTGCCAGCAGTCCTTCCGGTCTTCCTACAGATACGCAGTATTTT. It translates to CASSPSGLPTDTQYF.

This chain links TRBV7-6 with TRBJ2-7; 10 positions match TRBD1. The CDR3 totals 14 residues. With V trimmed by 0 bases and J by 6 bases, 2 bases remained unmatched. The germline V gene has CDR1 SGHVS and CDR2 FNYEAQ. CDR3 bases: TGTGCCAGCAGCTTAGCCGGGACAGGGGCCGAGCAGTACTTC. Translated, it gives CASSLAGTGAEQYF.

The chain carries TRBV10-3 and TRBJ2-3, with 9 bases that match TRBD2. This CDR3 is 13 amino acids long. J lost 4 bases, V lost 8 bases, and 4 bases had no gene match. CDR1 ENHRY and CDR2 SYGVKD come from the germline V gene. This CDR3 is CAIGREGADTQYF. CDR3 nucleotide sequence: TGTGCCATCGGGCGGGAGGGGGCAGATACGCAGTATTTT.

This chain connects TRBV30 to TRBJ2-7; TRBD2 agrees at 7 bases. Germline loops: CDR1 GTSNPN, CDR2 SVGIG (reference sequence). The V gene end was trimmed by 1 base and the J gene end by 0 bases; junction bases not matched to a gene: 3. There are 14 residues in the CDR3. The chain's CDR3 is CAWSAGGLSYEQYF. CDR3 in DNA: TGTGCCTGGAGTGCGGGGGGACTCTCCTACGAGCAGTACTTC.

This clone was seen a single time. This chain uses TRBV7-6 with TRBJ2-2, with 7 bases identical to TRBD1. Trimming took 1 base from V and 4 from J; bases not matched to a gene: 3. This CDR3 is built from 15 residues. Germline V gene lookup returns CDR1 SGHVS and CDR2 FNYEAQ. In DNA, the CDR3 is TGTGCCAGCAGCTTAGTTGGGACAGCCACCGGGGAGCTGTTTTTT. Translated, it gives CASSLVGTATGELFF.

The J gene is TRBJ2-7, the V gene TRBV4-1; 8 nucleotides agree with TRBD2. This CDR3 has 15 residues. V trimming: 4 bases; J trimming: 3 bases; junction bases outside the gene matches: 8. CDR1 is MGHRA and CDR2 is YSYEKL in the germline V gene. CDR3 sequence: CASSPAASGYYEQYF. CDR3 nucleotides: TGCGCCAGCAGCCCTGCGGCTAGCGGGTACTACGAGCAGTACTTC.

V gene TRBV11-3 combines with J gene TRBJ2-2, with a weak D call TRBD1 (5 bases). The CDR3 loop spans 14 amino acids. Trimming took 5 bases from V and 7 from J, leaving 14 bases between them. The germline V gene has CDR1 SGHNT and CDR2 YENEEA. In DNA form, the CDR3 reads TGTGCCAGCAGCGAGAGGACACATAGCGGGGAGCTGTTTTTT. Protein: CASSERTHSGELFF.

The chain recombines TRBV30 with TRBJ2-1, with TRBD2 as a possible D gene (6 bases). Germline-derived CDR1 and CDR2 are GTSNPN and SVGIG (reference sequence). Trimming pared 4 bases from V and 4 bases from J, leaving 17 bases between. There are 15 residues in the CDR3. The DNA of the CDR3 is TGTGCCTGGACCCCGGTGGTAGCGGCTTACAATGAGCAGTTCTTC. This codes for CAWTPVVAAYNEQFF. Full variable domain (rest looked up from reference TRBV30 and TRBJ2-1): SQTIHQWPATLVQPVGSPLSLECTVEGTSNPNLYWYRQAAGRGLQLLFYSVGIGQISSEVPQNLSASRPQDRQFILSSKKLLLSDSGFYLCAWTPVVAAYNEQFFGPGTRLTVL.

V is TRBV13 and J is TRBJ2-6, with a possible D match to TRBD2 (5 bases). The CDR3 runs 16 residues. The germline gives CDR1 PRHDT, CDR2 FYEKMQ (reference sequence). V was cut by 0 bases and J by 0 bases, with 6 bases left in between. The CDR3 bases are TGTGCCAGCAGCTTAGGGGGGAGCTCTGGGGCCAACGTCCTGACTTTC. This translates into CASSLGGSSGANVLTF.

The rearrangement links TRBV4-2 to TRBJ2-7; maybe TRBD1 (5 bases). The CDR3 sequence is 12 residues long. The germline V gene has CDR1 LGHNA and CDR2 YNFKEQ. V was shortened by 4 bases and J by 7 bases, with 11 bases between the two germline ends. The CDR3 region has the DNA TGTGCCAGCAGCCTAGGGGATGGAGAGCAGTACTTC. This encodes CASSLGDGEQYF.

The chain uses TRBV2 and TRBJ2-1; no definite D call. Germline lookup yields CDR1 SNHLY and CDR2 FYNNEI. The CDR3 runs 12 residues. Trimming pared 4 bases from V and 9 bases from J, leaving 10 bases between. The CDR3 spells CASSASFGEQFF. The CDR3 DNA is TGTGCCAGCAGTGCTAGTTTTGGTGAGCAGTTCTTC.

The rearrangement joins TRBV11-2 to TRBJ1-2, with 9 bases fitting TRBD1. J was trimmed by 8 bases and V by 5 bases; bases with no gene match: 6. The length of the CDR3 is 13 residues. CDR1 and CDR2 (germline): SGHAT, FQNNGV. CDR3 region: CASSPNRGLGYTF. The CDR3 DNA follows: TGTGCCAGCAGCCCAAACAGGGGGCTAGGCTACACCTTC. Variable domain in full (rest from reference TRBV11-2 and TRBJ1-2): EAGVAQSPRYKIIEKRQSVAFWCNPISGHATLYWYQQILGQGPKLLIQFQNNGVVDDSQLPKDRFSAERLKGVDSTLKIQPAKLEDSAVYLCASSPNRGLGYTFGSGTRLTVV.

The rearrangement uses TRBV6-4 and TRBJ2-1, with TRBD2 identical over 10 bases. The CDR3 totals 15 residues. V shed 2 bases, J shed 3 bases, and the junction held 1 base outside the gene matches. The germline CDR1 and CDR2 sequences are MRHNA and SNTAGT. The CDR3 region is CASSDGTSDYNEQFF. CDR3 nucleotides: TGTGCCAGCAGTGACGGGACTAGCGACTACAATGAGCAGTTCTTC.

By share of the sample, this clone is medium-sized. The chain uses TRBV30 and TRBJ1-2; D unclear. Per germline, CDR1 GTSNPN and CDR2 SVGIG (reference sequence). The CDR3 contains 12 residues. With 3 bases removed from V and 4 bases from J, the gap between germline ends came to 9 bases. Here the CDR3 reads CAWSGSGYGYTF. Written as DNA, the CDR3 is TGTGCCTGGAGCGGGTCGGGCTATGGCTACACCTTC.

The V gene is TRBV5-5, the J gene TRBJ2-3; 11 positions match TRBD1. The CDR3 has 16 residues. Per the germline V gene, CDR1 is SGHKS and CDR2 is YYEKEE (reference sequence). J was trimmed by 10 bases and V by 3 bases; bases with no gene match: 13. This CDR3 reads CASSSPDRGLLRAQYF. The CDR3 DNA is TGTGCCAGCAGCTCCCCGGACAGGGGGCTGCTACGAGCGCAGTATTTT.

The CDR3 here is CASSSLQGQGIETQYF. The CDR3 region has the DNA TGTGCCAGCAGCAGTTTACAGGGGCAGGGAATAGAGACCCAGTACTTC. The chain recombines TRBV5-6 with TRBJ2-5, with 7 bases fitting TRBD1. Germline CDR1 SGHDT, CDR2 YYEEEE. With V trimmed by 4 bases and J by 4 bases, 13 bases remained unmatched. This CDR3 is 16 amino acids long.

The rearrangement links TRBV5-1 to TRBJ2-5; TRBD2 might be the D (6 bases). Per germline, CDR1 SGHRS and CDR2 YFSETQ. Trimming took 3 bases from V and 5 from J, leaving 11 bases between them. This CDR3 region has 13 residues. CDR3 sequence reads: CASSSTRAETQYF. DNA for the CDR3: TGCGCCAGCAGCTCGACTAGAGCTGAGACCCAGTACTTC. Drawing the rest from reference TRBV5-1 and TRBJ2-5, the complete variable domain is KAGVTQTPRYLIKTRGQQVTLSCSPISGHRSVSWYQQTPGQGLQFLFEYFSETQRNKGNFPGRFSGRQFSNSRSEMNVSTLELGDSALYLCASSSTRAETQYFGPGTRLLVL.